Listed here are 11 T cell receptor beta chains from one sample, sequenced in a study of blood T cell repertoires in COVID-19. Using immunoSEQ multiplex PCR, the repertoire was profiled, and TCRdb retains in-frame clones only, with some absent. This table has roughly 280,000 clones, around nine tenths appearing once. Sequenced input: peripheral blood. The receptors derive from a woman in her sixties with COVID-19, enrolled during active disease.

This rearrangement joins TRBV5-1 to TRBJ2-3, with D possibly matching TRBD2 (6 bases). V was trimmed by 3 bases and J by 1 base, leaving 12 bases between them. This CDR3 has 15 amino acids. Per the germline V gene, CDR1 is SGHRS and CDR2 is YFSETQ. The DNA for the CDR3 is TGCGCCAGCAGCTGGAGCGGGCTCGGCACAGATACGCAGTATTTT. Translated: CASSWSGLGTDTQYF.

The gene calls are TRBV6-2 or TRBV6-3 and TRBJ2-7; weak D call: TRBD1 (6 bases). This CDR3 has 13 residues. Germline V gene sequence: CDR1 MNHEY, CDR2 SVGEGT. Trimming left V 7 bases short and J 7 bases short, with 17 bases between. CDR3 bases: TGTGCCAGCACCCCCCGGACAGTGGGTGAGCAGTACTTC. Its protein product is CASTPRTVGEQYF.

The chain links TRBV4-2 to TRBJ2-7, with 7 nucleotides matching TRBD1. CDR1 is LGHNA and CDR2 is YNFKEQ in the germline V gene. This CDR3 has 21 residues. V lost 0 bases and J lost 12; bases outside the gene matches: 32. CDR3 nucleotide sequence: TGTGCCAGCAGCCAAGATGGCGACAGGGCTCACCCCGATCTCGCCGTTAGGAGGACGTACTTC. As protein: CASSQDGDRAHPDLAVRRTYF.

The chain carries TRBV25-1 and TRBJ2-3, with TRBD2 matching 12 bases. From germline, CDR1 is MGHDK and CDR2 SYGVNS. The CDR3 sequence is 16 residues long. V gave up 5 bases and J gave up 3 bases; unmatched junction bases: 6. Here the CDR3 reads CASSPLAGGLTDTQYF. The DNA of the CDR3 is TGTGCCAGCAGTCCTCTAGCGGGAGGGCTAACAGATACGCAGTATTTT. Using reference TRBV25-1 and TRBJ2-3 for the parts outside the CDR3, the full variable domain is EADIYQTPRYLVIGTGKKITLECSQTMGHDKMYWYQQDPGMELHLIHYSYGVNSTEKGDLSSESTVSRIRTEHFPLTLESARPSHTSQYLCASSPLAGGLTDTQYFGPGTRLTVL.

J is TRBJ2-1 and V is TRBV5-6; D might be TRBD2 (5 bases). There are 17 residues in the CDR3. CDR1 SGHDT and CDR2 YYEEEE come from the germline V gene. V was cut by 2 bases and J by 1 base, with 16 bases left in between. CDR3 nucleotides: TGTGCCAGCAGCTTTGGACTGCTCCCTCCTTCCTACAATGAGCAGTTCTTC. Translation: CASSFGLLPPSYNEQFF.

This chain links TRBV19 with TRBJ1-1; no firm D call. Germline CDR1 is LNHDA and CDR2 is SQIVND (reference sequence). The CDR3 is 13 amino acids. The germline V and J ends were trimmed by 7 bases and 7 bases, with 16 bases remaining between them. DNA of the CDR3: TGTGCCAGTACCGAAGGAGGGTGGAATGAAGCTTTCTTT. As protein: CASTEGGWNEAFF. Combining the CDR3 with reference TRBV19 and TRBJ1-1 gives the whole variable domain DGGITQSPKYLFRKEGQNVTLSCEQNLNHDAMYWYRQDPGQGLRLIYYSQIVNDFQKGDIAEGYSVSREKKESFPLTVTSAQKNPTAFYLCASTEGGWNEAFFGQGTRLTVV.

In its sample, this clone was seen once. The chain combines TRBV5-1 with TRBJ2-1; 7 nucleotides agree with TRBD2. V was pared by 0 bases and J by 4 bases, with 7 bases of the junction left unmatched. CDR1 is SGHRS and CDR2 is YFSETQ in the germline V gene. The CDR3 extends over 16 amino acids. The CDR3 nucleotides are TGCGCCAGCAGCTTGGTCGAGACTAGCTTATACAATGAGCAGTTCTTC. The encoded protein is CASSLVETSLYNEQFF.

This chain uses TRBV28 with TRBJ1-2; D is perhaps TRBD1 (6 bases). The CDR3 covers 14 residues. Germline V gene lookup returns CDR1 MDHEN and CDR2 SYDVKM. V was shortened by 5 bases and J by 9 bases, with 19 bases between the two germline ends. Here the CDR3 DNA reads TGTGCCAGCAGTCCCCCCCGGGACACCATGAGCTACACCTTC. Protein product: CASSPPRDTMSYTF.

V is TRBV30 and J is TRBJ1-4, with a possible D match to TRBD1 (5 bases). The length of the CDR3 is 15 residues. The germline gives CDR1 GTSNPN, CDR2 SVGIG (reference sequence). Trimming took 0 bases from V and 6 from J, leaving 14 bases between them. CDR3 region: CAWSVGAARDEKLFF. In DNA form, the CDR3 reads TGTGCCTGGAGTGTAGGGGCGGCAAGGGATGAAAAACTGTTTTTT.

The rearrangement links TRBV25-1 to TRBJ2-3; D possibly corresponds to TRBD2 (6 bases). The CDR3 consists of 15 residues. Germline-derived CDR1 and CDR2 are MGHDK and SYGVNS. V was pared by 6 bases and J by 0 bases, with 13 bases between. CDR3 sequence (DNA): TGTGCCAGCAGCCTCCAGGGAGGCAGCACAGATACGCAGTATTTT. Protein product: CASSLQGGSTDTQYF.

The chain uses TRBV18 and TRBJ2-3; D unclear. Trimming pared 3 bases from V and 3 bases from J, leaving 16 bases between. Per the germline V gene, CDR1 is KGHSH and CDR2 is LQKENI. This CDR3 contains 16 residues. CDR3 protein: CASSPLRSPATDTQYF. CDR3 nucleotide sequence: TGTGCCAGCTCACCCCTGCGGAGTCCGGCTACAGATACGCAGTATTTT.